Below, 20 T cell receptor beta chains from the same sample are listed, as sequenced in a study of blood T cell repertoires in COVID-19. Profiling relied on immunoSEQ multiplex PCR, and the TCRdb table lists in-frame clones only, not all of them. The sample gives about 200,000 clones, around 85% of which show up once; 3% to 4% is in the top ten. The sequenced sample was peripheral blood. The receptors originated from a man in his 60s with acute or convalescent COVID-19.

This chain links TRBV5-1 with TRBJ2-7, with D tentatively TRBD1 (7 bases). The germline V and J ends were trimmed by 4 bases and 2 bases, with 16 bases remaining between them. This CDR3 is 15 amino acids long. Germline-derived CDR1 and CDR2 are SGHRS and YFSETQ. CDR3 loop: CASSPGGYSTYEQYF. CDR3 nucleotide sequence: TGCGCCAGCAGCCCAGGGGGGTATTCAACCTACGAGCAGTACTTC.

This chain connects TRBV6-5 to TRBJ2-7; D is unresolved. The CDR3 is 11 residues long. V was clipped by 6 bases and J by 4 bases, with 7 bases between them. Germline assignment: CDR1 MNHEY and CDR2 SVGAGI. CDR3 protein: CASSKTYEQYF. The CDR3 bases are TGTGCCAGCAGCAAAACTTACGAGCAGTACTTC.

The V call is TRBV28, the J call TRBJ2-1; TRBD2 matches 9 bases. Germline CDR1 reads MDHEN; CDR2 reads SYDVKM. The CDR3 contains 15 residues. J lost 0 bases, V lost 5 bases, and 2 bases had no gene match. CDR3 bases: TGTGCCAGCAGTGTAGCGGGAGTCTCCTACAATGAGCAGTTCTTC. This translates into CASSVAGVSYNEQFF.

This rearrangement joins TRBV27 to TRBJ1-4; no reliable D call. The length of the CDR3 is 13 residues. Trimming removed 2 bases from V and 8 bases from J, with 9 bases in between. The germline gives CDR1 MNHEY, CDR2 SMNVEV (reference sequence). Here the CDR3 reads CASSLRAGEKLFF. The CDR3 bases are TGTGCCAGCAGTTTACGAGCGGGGGAAAAACTGTTTTTT.

The CDR3 DNA is TGTGCCAGCAGCCTACAAAAAACCTACAATGAGCAGTTCTTC. Amino acids: CASSLQKTYNEQFF. The chain links TRBV3-1 (or the pseudogene TRBV3-2) to TRBJ2-1, with D unresolved. The CDR3 covers 14 residues. The V end lost 4 bases, the J end lost 2 bases, and 9 bases lay between the germline ends. Germline CDR1 is LGHDT and CDR2 is YNNKEL (reference sequence).

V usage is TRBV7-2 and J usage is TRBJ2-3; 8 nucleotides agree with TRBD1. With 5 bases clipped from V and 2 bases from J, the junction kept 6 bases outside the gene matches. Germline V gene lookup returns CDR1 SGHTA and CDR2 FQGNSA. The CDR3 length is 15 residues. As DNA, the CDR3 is TGTGCCAGCAGCCTCAGACAGGGGTCCACAGATACGCAGTATTTT. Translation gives CASSLRQGSTDTQYF.

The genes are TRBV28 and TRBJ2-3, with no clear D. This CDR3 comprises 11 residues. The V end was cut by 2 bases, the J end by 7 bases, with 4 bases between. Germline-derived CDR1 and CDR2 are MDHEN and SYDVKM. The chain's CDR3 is CASSLANTQYF. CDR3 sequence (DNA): TGTGCCAGCAGTTTAGCGAATACGCAGTATTTT.

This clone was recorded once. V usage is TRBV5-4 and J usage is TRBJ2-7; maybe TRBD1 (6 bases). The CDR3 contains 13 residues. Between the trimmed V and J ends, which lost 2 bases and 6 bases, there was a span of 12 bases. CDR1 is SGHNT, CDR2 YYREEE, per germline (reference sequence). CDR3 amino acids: CASSFNREREQYF. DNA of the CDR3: TGTGCCAGCAGCTTTAACAGGGAGCGCGAGCAGTACTTC. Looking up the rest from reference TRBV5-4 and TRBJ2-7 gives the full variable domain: ETGVTQSPTHLIKTRGQQVTLRCSSQSGHNTVSWYQQALGQGPQFIFQYYREEENGRGNFPPRFSGLQFPNYSSELNVNALELDDSALYLCASSFNREREQYFGPGTRLTVT.

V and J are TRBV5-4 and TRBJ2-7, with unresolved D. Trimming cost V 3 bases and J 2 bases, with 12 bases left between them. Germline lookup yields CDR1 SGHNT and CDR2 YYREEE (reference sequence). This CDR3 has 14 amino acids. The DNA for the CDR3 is TGTGCCAGCAGCTCCGCGGCAGCTACCTACGAGCAGTACTTC. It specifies CASSSAAATYEQYF.

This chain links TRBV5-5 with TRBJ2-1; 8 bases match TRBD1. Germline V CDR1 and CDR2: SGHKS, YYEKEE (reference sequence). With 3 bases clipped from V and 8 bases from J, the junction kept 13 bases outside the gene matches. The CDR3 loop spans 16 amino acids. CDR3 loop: CASSSRFWTGMDEQFF. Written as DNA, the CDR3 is TGTGCCAGCAGCTCCCGGTTTTGGACAGGGATGGATGAGCAGTTCTTC.

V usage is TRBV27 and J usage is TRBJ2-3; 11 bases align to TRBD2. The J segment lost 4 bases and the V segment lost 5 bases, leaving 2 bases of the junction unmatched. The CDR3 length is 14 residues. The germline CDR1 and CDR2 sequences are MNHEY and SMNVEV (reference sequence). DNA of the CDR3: TGTGCCAGCAGTAAACTAGCGGGAGCAGATACGCAGTATTTT. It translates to CASSKLAGADTQYF.

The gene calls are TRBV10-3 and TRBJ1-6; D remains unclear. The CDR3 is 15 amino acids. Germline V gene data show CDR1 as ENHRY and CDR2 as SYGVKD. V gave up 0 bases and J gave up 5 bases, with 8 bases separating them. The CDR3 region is CAISESAMNNSPLHF. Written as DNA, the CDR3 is TGTGCCATCAGTGAGTCGGCAATGAATAATTCACCCCTCCACTTT.

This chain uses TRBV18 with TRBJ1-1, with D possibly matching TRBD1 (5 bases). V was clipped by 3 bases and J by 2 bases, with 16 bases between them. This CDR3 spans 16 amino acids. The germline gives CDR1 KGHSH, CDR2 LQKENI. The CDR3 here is CASSPNSGGDNTEAFF. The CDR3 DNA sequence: TGTGCCAGCTCACCGAATTCGGGGGGGGATAACACTGAAGCTTTCTTT.

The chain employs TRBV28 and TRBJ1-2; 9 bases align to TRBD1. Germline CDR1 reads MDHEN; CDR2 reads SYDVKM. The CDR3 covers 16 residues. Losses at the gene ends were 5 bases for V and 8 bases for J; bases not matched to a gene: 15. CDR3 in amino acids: CASSLFTQTGGDGYTF. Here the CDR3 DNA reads TGTGCCAGCAGTCTATTTACACAGACAGGGGGGGACGGCTACACCTTC.

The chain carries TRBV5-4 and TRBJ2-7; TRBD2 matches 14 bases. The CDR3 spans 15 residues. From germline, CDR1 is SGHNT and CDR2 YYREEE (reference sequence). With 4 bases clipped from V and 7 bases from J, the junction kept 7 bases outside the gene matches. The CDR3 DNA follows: TGTGCCAGCAGCCCCGGACTAGCGGGGGGAAGGGAGCAGTACTTC. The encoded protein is CASSPGLAGGREQYF.

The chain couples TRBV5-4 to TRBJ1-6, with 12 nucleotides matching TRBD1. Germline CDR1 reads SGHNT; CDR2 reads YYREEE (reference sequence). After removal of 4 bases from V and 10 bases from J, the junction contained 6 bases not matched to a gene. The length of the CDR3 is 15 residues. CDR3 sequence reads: CASSVGQGARSPLHF. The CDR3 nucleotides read TGTGCCAGCAGCGTGGGACAGGGGGCCCGGTCACCCCTCCACTTT.

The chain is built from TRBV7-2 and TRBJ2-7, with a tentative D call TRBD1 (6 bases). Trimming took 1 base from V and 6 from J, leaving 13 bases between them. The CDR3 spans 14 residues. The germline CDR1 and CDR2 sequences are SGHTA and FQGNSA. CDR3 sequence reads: CASSLGGRGSEQYF. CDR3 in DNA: TGTGCCAGCAGCTTAGGCGGCAGGGGCTCCGAGCAGTACTTC.

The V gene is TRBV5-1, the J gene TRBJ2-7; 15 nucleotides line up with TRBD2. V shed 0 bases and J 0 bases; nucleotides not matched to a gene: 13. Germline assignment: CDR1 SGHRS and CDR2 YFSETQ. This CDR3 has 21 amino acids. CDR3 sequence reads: CASSLARSTGTSGRYSYEQYF. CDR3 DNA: TGCGCCAGCAGCTTGGCCCGGTCTACCGGGACTAGCGGGAGGTACTCCTACGAGCAGTACTTC.

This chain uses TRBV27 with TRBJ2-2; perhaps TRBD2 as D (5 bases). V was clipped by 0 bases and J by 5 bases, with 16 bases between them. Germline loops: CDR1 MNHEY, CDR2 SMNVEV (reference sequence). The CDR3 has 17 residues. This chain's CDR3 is CASSLSMTERLTGELFF. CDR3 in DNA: TGTGCCAGCAGTTTATCGATGACGGAGCGGCTGACCGGGGAGCTGTTTTTT.

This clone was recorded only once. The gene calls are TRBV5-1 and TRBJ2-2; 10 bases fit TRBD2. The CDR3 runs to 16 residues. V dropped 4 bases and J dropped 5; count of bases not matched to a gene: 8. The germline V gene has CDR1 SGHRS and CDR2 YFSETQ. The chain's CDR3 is CASSITSGDQTGELFF. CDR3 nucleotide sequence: TGCGCCAGCAGCATAACTAGCGGGGATCAAACCGGGGAGCTGTTTTTT.